What follows describes a single T cell receptor beta chain. This CDR3 region has 16 residues. CDR1 and CDR2 (germline): SGHAT, FQNNGV. Trimming took off 3 bases at V and 3 bases at J, with 18 bases between the two ends. Repertoires were generated with immunoSEQ multiplex PCR, while TCRdb's copy carries only in-frame clones and drops some. The sample records roughly 93,000 clones, 92% being singletons. This sample is part of a study of T cell changes during pregnancy in multiple sclerosis. This TCR was sampled from a female donor with multiple sclerosis, enrolled in a pregnancy study. This rearrangement joins TRBV11-2 to TRBJ2-7; D remains ambiguous. The sequenced sample was peripheral blood, obtained after pregnancy. The CDR3 sequence: CASSFRASTTLYEQYF. The CDR3 DNA reads as TGTGCCAGCAGCTTCCGAGCTTCCACCACCCTCTACGAGCAGTACTTC. Drawing the rest from reference TRBV11-2 and TRBJ2-7, the complete variable domain is EAGVAQSPRYKIIEKRQSVAFWCNPISGHATLYWYQQILGQGPKLLIQFQNNGVVDDSQLPKDRFSAERLKGVDSTLKIQPAKLEDSAVYLCASSFRASTTLYEQYFGPGTRLTVT.